The clone carrying this TCR beta chain showed up just once. This CDR3 comprises 14 residues. Germline values: CDR1 LNHDA, CDR2 SQIVND (reference sequence). Trimming left V 4 bases short and J 4 bases short, with 11 bases between. This table comes from immunoSEQ multiplex PCR, and its TCRdb copy is limited to in-frame clones, with some not included. This table holds 100,000 to 130,000 clones, 84% found once. The data belong to a study of blood T cell repertoires in COVID-19. This rearrangement joins TRBV19 to TRBJ1-5; D unclear. Input material: peripheral blood. The receptor comes from a human donor in a cohort sampled during active COVID-19. CDR3 in amino acids: CASSSGGGNQPQHF. CDR3 bases: TGTGCCAGTAGTAGTGGAGGCGGAAATCAGCCCCAGCATTTT.